These 26 T cell receptor beta chains came from one sample sequenced in a study of blood T cells in healthy people across ages. The authors ran a second PCR of 7 to 11 cycles using a sample-barcoded 5' primer and a J-beta primer mix. TCRdb passed the 5' RACE reads through MiXCR, listing each CDR3 protein once. The profile shows about 800,000 distinct CDR3 sequences, 35% to 50% of them singletons. Specimen: blood. The receptor set was obtained from an elderly man in good health.

This chain links TRBV4-2 with TRBJ2-3; D uncertain. Germline lookup yields CDR1 LGHNA and CDR2 YNFKEQ. Trimming removed 0 bases from V and 0 bases from J, with 13 bases in between. The CDR3 has 17 residues. The chain's CDR3 is CASSQDEATISTDTQYF. As DNA, the CDR3 is TGTGCCAGCAGCCAAGATGAGGCCACCATCAGCACAGATACGCAGTATTTT.

As regards this clonotype: A much larger clone lies a single base off, so this may be a read error. The rearrangement joins TRBV29-1 to TRBJ2-7; 7 bases are a match to TRBD2. The germline CDR1 and CDR2 sequences are SQVTM and ANQGSEA. CDR3 length: 17 amino acids. Germline trimming cut 0 bases from V and 10 bases from J; bases unmatched to any gene: 21. The CDR3 loop is CSVEDSRGTNSREAQYF. Written as DNA, the CDR3 is TGCAGCGTTGAAGACAGCCGAGGGACTAACAGCCGGGAGGCCCAGTACTTC.

This clonotype was counted between two and nine times. The V gene is TRBV29-1, the J gene TRBJ2-5; possibly TRBD1 for D (6 bases). Trimming shortened V by 2 bases and J by 1 base, and 14 bases separated the two germline ends. The CDR3 totals 15 residues. Germline CDR1 SQVTM, CDR2 ANQGSEA. The CDR3 sequence: CSVEFETGVQETQYF. The CDR3, as DNA: TGCAGCGTTGAATTTGAGACAGGAGTCCAAGAGACCCAGTACTTC.

V is TRBV20-1 and J is TRBJ2-3; 8 bases agree with TRBD2. J lost 0 bases, V lost 6 bases, and 11 bases had no gene match. The CDR3 has 16 residues. CDR1 DFQATT and CDR2 SNEGSKA come from the germline V gene (reference sequence). The CDR3 DNA reads TGCAGTGCCAGTATAGGTACTAGCGGAAGCACAGATACGCAGTATTTT. Its translation is CSASIGTSGSTDTQYF.

The chain couples TRBV6-2 or TRBV6-3 to TRBJ2-1; D unclear. CDR3 length equals 17 residues. The V gene lost 5 bases and the J gene lost 0 bases, with 17 bases spanning the gap. Germline CDR1 and CDR2: MNHEY and SVGEGT. CDR3 DNA sequence: TGTGCCAGCAGTACCGCCTTGTCGGGCCACTCCTACAATGAGCAGTTCTTC. The encoded protein is CASSTALSGHSYNEQFF.

The V call is TRBV7-9, the J call TRBJ2-7; 14 bases match TRBD2. This CDR3 is 17 amino acids long. Germline CDR1 reads SEHNR; CDR2 reads FQNEAQ (reference sequence). V lost 4 bases and J lost 2; bases outside the gene matches: 7. CDR3 in amino acids: CASSSGLAGGLTYEQYF. CDR3 nucleotides: TGTGCCAGCAGCTCAGGACTAGCGGGAGGCTTAACCTACGAGCAGTACTTC.

The rearrangement links TRBV20-1 to TRBJ2-7; D gene uncertain. V dropped 6 bases and J dropped 3 bases, with 9 bases sitting between them. In germline, CDR1 is DFQATT, CDR2 SNEGSKA (reference sequence). The CDR3 is 11 amino acids. The CDR3 spells CSAALVYEQYF. The CDR3 DNA follows: TGCAGTGCCGCATTAGTCTACGAGCAGTACTTC.

The chain carries TRBV19 and TRBJ2-7; D is perhaps TRBD1 (5 bases). Germline V CDR1 and CDR2: LNHDA, SQIVND (reference sequence). Trimming took off 5 bases at V and 6 bases at J, with 17 bases between the two ends. This CDR3 spans 14 amino acids. The CDR3 DNA is TGTGCCAGTAGTCCTCGTCACGGCCAGGGCGAGCAGTACTTC. It specifies CASSPRHGQGEQYF.

The V gene is TRBV9, the J gene TRBJ2-1; D possibly corresponds to TRBD2 (5 bases). CDR1 SGDLS and CDR2 YYNGEE come from the germline V gene. The CDR3 is made up of 14 amino acids. The ends were cut back, 3 bases at V and 5 bases at J, with 12 bases in the middle. CDR3 amino acids: CASSAAGADNEQFF. In DNA form, the CDR3 reads TGTGCCAGCAGCGCAGCTGGAGCGGACAATGAGCAGTTCTTC.

This clonotype was picked up a small number of times. The genes are TRBV29-1 and TRBJ1-5, with a tentative D call TRBD1 (6 bases). The germline V gene has CDR1 SQVTM and CDR2 ANQGSEA. Trimming cost V 4 bases and J 5 bases, with 12 bases left between them. The CDR3 totals 13 residues. CDR3 in DNA: TGCAGCGTTGCCGAGGGGGTAGATCAGCCCCAGCATTTT. It encodes CSVAEGVDQPQHF.

CDR3 amino acids: CASSKMPGGPDEQFF. CDR3 nucleotides: TGTGCCAGCAGCAAGATGCCGGGAGGGCCTGATGAGCAGTTCTTC. The rearrangement uses TRBV6-1 and TRBJ2-1; 8 nucleotides line up with TRBD2. The CDR3 extends over 15 amino acids. V shed 6 bases and J 8 bases; nucleotides not matched to a gene: 12. CDR1 MNHNS and CDR2 SASEGT come from the germline V gene.

The rearrangement links TRBV11-2 to TRBJ1-6; D is ambiguous. The germline V gene encodes CDR1 SGHAT and CDR2 FQNNGV. The ends were cut back, 1 base at V and 8 bases at J, with 6 bases in the middle. The CDR3 sequence is 13 residues long. The CDR3 loop reads CASSLGTDSPLHF. The CDR3 coding sequence is TGTGCCAGCAGCTTAGGAACGGATTCACCCCTCCACTTT.

This clonotype was detected only once. A much larger clone sits a single nucleotide away, making a read error possible. The chain couples TRBV29-1 to TRBJ2-4; the D gene is possibly TRBD1 (5 bases). The CDR3 spans 12 residues. The V end was cut by 1 base, the J end by 13 bases, with 14 bases between. The germline CDR1 and CDR2 sequences are SQVTM and ANQGSEA. CDR3 bases: TGCAGCGTTGAAGGACAGTCTTACGGGCAGTACTTC. Translating it yields CSVEGQSYGQYF.

The V gene is TRBV21-1, the J gene TRBJ2-1; the listed D gene, TRBD1, was not tested against the DNA. TRBV21-1 is annotated as a pseudogene. The CDR3 spans 14 residues. CDR3 bases: TGTGCCAGCAAACCGGGACCATTTAGCAATGAGCAGTTCTTC. This gives the protein CASKPGPFSNEQFF.

The rearrangement uses TRBV27 and TRBJ2-7; 10 bases match TRBD2. The tail of the sequence fits TRBJ2-5 better, so the J call may be wrong. There are 15 residues in the CDR3. Germline CDR1 reads MNHEY; CDR2 reads SMNVEV (reference sequence). CDR3 in DNA: TGTGCCAGCAGTCGCCCAGCGGGAGGGGGGGAGACCCAGTACTTC. Translating gives CASSRPAGGGETQYF.

This clonotype occurred a few times. The genes are TRBV9 and TRBJ2-5; 9 bases are a match to TRBD1. The CDR3 covers 15 residues. The germline V gene encodes CDR1 SGDLS and CDR2 YYNGEE. Unmatched junction bases numbered 10, after V lost 3 bases and J lost 7 bases. The CDR3 sequence: CASSERWDREVTQYF. The CDR3 DNA sequence: TGTGCCAGCAGCGAGCGCTGGGACAGGGAAGTGACCCAGTACTTC.

V gene TRBV29-1 combines with J gene TRBJ2-2; either TRBD1 or TRBD2 may supply D (5 bases each). CDR3 size: 13 residues. V was cut by 7 bases and J by 3 bases, with 12 bases left in between. Germline V gene data show CDR1 as SQVTM and CDR2 as ANQGSEA. The CDR3 is CSGGRQDTGELFF. The CDR3 bases are TGCAGCGGGGGACGGCAGGACACCGGGGAGCTGTTTTTT.

The chain has TRBV27 and TRBJ1-2; D uncertain. Germline lookup yields CDR1 MNHEY and CDR2 SMNVEV (reference sequence). Trimming left V 3 bases short and J 8 bases short, with 16 bases between. The CDR3 has 14 amino acids. Here the CDR3 DNA reads TGTGCCAGCAGTTTCCTCGCGGGCCGCACGGGCTACACCTTC. The encoded protein is CASSFLAGRTGYTF.

This clonotype was counted only a few times. The J gene is TRBJ1-4, the V gene TRBV12-3 or TRBV12-4; D uncertain. The germline V and J ends were trimmed by 6 bases and 5 bases, with 16 bases remaining between them. The CDR3 is 15 amino acids. This CDR3 is CASRFNSVDNEKLFF. DNA for the CDR3: TGTGCCAGCAGATTTAACAGTGTTGACAATGAAAAACTGTTTTTT.

V gene TRBV12-3 or TRBV12-4 combines with J gene TRBJ2-5, with D maybe TRBD2 (6 bases). The ends were cut back, 6 bases at V and 5 bases at J, with 13 bases in the middle. The CDR3 runs 13 residues. CDR3 residues: CASRNPGVETQYF. CDR3 DNA sequence: TGTGCCAGCAGAAATCCGGGGGTCGAGACCCAGTACTTC.

This sequence joins TRBV7-8 and TRBJ2-3; perhaps TRBD2 as D (6 bases). Germline lookup yields CDR1 SGHVS and CDR2 FQNEAQ. Trimming took off 1 base at V and 6 bases at J, with 11 bases between the two ends. The CDR3 consists of 14 residues. CDR3 DNA sequence: TGTGCCAGCAGCTTAGGAGGAGGGGAGGATACGCAGTATTTT. Its protein product is CASSLGGGEDTQYF.

The chain employs TRBV29-1 and TRBJ2-1; possible D gene TRBD2, 8 bases. TRBJ2-7 explains the end of the DNA better; the J call may be wrong. The CDR3 is 22 amino acids. Germline V lookup: CDR1 SQVTM, CDR2 ANQGSEA. DNA of the CDR3: TGCAGCGTTGACTGGGCAGGGGGTACGGGAGGGCCCGTTGGAGCTTTTTACAATGAGCAGTACTTC. Translated: CSVDWAGGTGGPVGAFYNEQYF.

This clonotype was recorded at least ten times. The junction departs from germline at one end; a sequencing error may be responsible. The chain is built from TRBV5-1 and TRBJ2-5, with a tentative D call TRBD2 (5 bases). The CDR3 is made up of 14 amino acids. Germline V gene lookup returns CDR1 SGHRS and CDR2 YFSETQ. This CDR3 is CASSLGLARETQYF. Here the CDR3 DNA reads TGTGCCAGCAGCTTAGGGCTAGCTCGAGAGACCCAGTACTTC.

The rearrangement joins TRBV5-1 to TRBJ1-4; unclear D gene. Germline CDR1 reads SGHRS; CDR2 reads YFSETQ. The V end lost 2 bases, the J end lost 12 bases, and 11 bases lay between the germline ends. This CDR3 contains 12 residues. The DNA for the CDR3 is TGCGCCAGCAGCTTCGAAGGGCTGGAACTGTTTTTT. Translating gives CASSFEGLELFF.

This clonotype turned up a few times. V and J are TRBV11-2 and TRBJ2-1, with 7 positions matching TRBD2. This CDR3 has 16 residues. Germline V CDR1 and CDR2: SGHAT, FQNNGV. Trimming removed 0 bases from V and 5 bases from J; junction bases left unmatched: 7. As DNA, the CDR3 is TGTGCCAGCAGCTTAGACGGGGGGTTATTAGACAATGAGCAGTTCTTC. It is translated as CASSLDGGLLDNEQFF.

The count of this clonotype is one. This chain uses TRBV9 with TRBJ2-7; D is ambiguous. The J call may be in error: the DNA end matches TRBJ2-4 better. This CDR3 spans 14 amino acids. Germline V lookup: CDR1 SGDLS, CDR2 YYNGEE. CDR3 coding DNA: TGTGCCAGCAGCGTAGCCGGGCGGAACAACATTCAGTACTTC. Its protein is CASSVAGRNNIQYF.